Presented here are 10 T cell receptor beta chains from one specimen sequenced in a study of T cell responses to AZD1222 COVID-19 vaccine. Method: immunoSEQ multiplex PCR; TCRdb's copy keeps in-frame clones and lacks some. The sample carries 150,000 to 200,000 clones, around 86% recorded once. The sequencing here drew on peripheral blood, taken on day 0 of MenACWY control vaccination. Source of these receptors: an adult in good health.

The chain uses TRBV7-2 and TRBJ2-5; 11 bases are a match to TRBD2. The CDR3 runs 16 residues. V lost 5 bases and J lost 7; bases outside the gene matches: 12. CDR1 and CDR2 (germline): SGHTA, FQGNSA. This chain's CDR3 is CASSGGRGTSGGTQYF. CDR3 nucleotides: TGTGCCAGCAGCGGAGGGCGGGGGACTAGCGGTGGGACCCAGTACTTC. The full variable domain, with the rest looked up from reference TRBV7-2 and TRBJ2-5, is GAGVSQSPSNKVTEKGKDVELRCDPISGHTALYWYRQSLGQGLEFLIYFQGNSAPDKSGLPSDRFSAERTGGSVSTLTIQRTQQEDSAVYLCASSGGRGTSGGTQYFGPGTRLLVL.

The CDR3 here is CASSVRSVNGYTF. In nucleotides, the CDR3 is TGTGCCAGCAGTGTACGCTCAGTTAATGGCTACACCTTC. The chain links TRBV28 to TRBJ1-2; D remains unclear. V was clipped by 5 bases and J by 6 bases, with 13 bases between them. This CDR3 spans 13 amino acids. Germline CDR1 MDHEN, CDR2 SYDVKM.

This clone was picked up a small number of times. This rearrangement joins TRBV6-4 to TRBJ1-1; 7 positions match TRBD1. Germline V gene data show CDR1 as MRHNA and CDR2 as SNTAGT. The CDR3 is 14 amino acids. Trimming at V came to 3 bases and at J to 5 bases, leaving 6 bases not matched to a gene. This CDR3 reads CASSEGDSQTEAFF. The CDR3 bases are TGTGCCAGCAGTGAAGGGGACAGCCAGACTGAAGCTTTCTTT.

The rearrangement uses TRBV14 and TRBJ2-2; D is uncertain. The CDR3 runs to 14 residues. Germline V gene sequence: CDR1 SGHDN, CDR2 FVKESK. V gave up 1 base and J gave up 5 bases, with 8 bases separating them. The CDR3 bases are TGTGCCAGCAGCCAAGTTCTTGGTACCGGGGAGCTGTTTTTT. Its translation is CASSQVLGTGELFF.

The chain uses TRBV4-2 and TRBJ2-5, with D possibly matching TRBD2 (6 bases). Per germline, CDR1 LGHNA and CDR2 YNFKEQ. Trimming took off 4 bases at V and 1 base at J, with 10 bases between the two ends. The CDR3 sequence is 14 residues long. CDR3 DNA: TGTGCCAGCAGCCCTGGACTAAGCCAAGAGACCCAGTACTTC. The encoded protein is CASSPGLSQETQYF.

The J gene is TRBJ2-5, the V gene TRBV6-6; 9 bases align to TRBD2. J lost 4 bases, V lost 2 bases, and 2 bases had no gene match. Germline-derived CDR1 and CDR2 are MNHNY and SVGAGI (reference sequence). The CDR3 has 14 residues. Here the CDR3 reads CASSYAGGPETQYF. CDR3 nucleotide sequence: TGTGCCAGCAGTTACGCGGGGGGGCCAGAGACCCAGTACTTC.

The chain couples TRBV5-4 to TRBJ2-3, with a weak D call TRBD2 (6 bases). This CDR3 is 18 amino acids long. V was clipped by 0 bases and J by 2 bases, with 19 bases between them. Germline lookup yields CDR1 SGHNT and CDR2 YYREEE (reference sequence). The CDR3 nucleotides are TGTGCCAGCAGCTTGGAGGCGGGGCCCCCCAGGGACACAGATACGCAGTATTTT. Translated, it gives CASSLEAGPPRDTDTQYF.

The chain recombines TRBV10-3 with TRBJ1-1; D gene unclear. The germline V gene has CDR1 ENHRY and CDR2 SYGVKD. This CDR3 comprises 14 residues. The V gene lost 3 bases and the J gene lost 4 bases, with 12 bases spanning the gap. The chain's CDR3 is CAISDSESPTEAFF. CDR3 nucleotide sequence: TGTGCCATCAGTGATTCCGAGTCCCCCACTGAAGCTTTCTTT.

The CDR3: CASSLGTGTGNTIYF. In DNA form, the CDR3 reads TGTGCCAGCAGCTTAGGCACAGGGACTGGAAACACCATATATTTT. The V call is TRBV7-2, the J call TRBJ1-3; perhaps TRBD1 as D (6 bases). The CDR3 has 15 residues. Germline V lookup: CDR1 SGHTA, CDR2 FQGNSA. The V end lost 1 base, the J end lost 2 bases, and 9 bases lay between the germline ends.

V gene TRBV19 combines with J gene TRBJ1-6, with a tentative D call TRBD1 (6 bases). The CDR3 is made up of 15 amino acids. V was pared by 7 bases and J by 4 bases, with 14 bases between. Germline assignment: CDR1 LNHDA and CDR2 SQIVND (reference sequence). CDR3: CASNQGPQYNSPLHF. In DNA, the CDR3 is TGTGCCAGTAATCAGGGGCCTCAATATAATTCACCCCTCCACTTT. The full variable domain, rest sourced from reference TRBV19 and TRBJ1-6, is DGGITQSPKYLFRKEGQNVTLSCEQNLNHDAMYWYRQDPGQGLRLIYYSQIVNDFQKGDIAEGYSVSREKKESFPLTVTSAQKNPTAFYLCASNQGPQYNSPLHFGNGTRLTVT.